The T cell receptor beta chain under discussion was sequenced for a study of CD8+ T cells in alopecia areata. Study summary: At a dose of 5 to 10 mg twice daily, oral tofacitinib was given to treated patients.

Once RNA had been extracted, it was reverse transcribed into cDNA to act as the sequencing template. Clones were read by immunoSEQ multiplex PCR, and TCRdb kept only the in-frame ones, dropping some. The sample shows just over 150,000 clones, 40% to 60% of them seen only once. The CDR3 totals 15 residues. Trimming cost V 2 bases and J 8 bases, with 18 bases left between them. Germline loops: CDR1 SGHAT, CDR2 FQNNGV. Specimen: CD8+ T cells sorted from blood, collected at week 0. The rearrangement uses TRBV11-2 and TRBJ1-2; D is possibly TRBD1 (5 bases). This sequence was found in a human donor with alopecia areata. CDR3 amino acids: CASSLSVRDLSGYTF. In nucleotides, the CDR3 is TGTGCCAGCAGCTTAAGTGTCCGGGACCTAAGCGGCTACACCTTC. Drawing the rest from reference TRBV11-2 and TRBJ1-2, the complete variable domain is EAGVAQSPRYKIIEKRQSVAFWCNPISGHATLYWYQQILGQGPKLLIQFQNNGVVDDSQLPKDRFSAERLKGVDSTLKIQPAKLEDSAVYLCASSLSVRDLSGYTFGSGTRLTVV.